These 14 T cell receptor beta chains share one sample of origin, sequenced in a study of blood T cell repertoires in COVID-19. This table comes from immunoSEQ multiplex PCR, and its TCRdb copy is limited to in-frame clones, with some not included. The sample lists around 100,000 clones, over 70% occurring once. The sample consisted of peripheral blood. These receptor sequences come from a woman aged 65 to 85 with acute or convalescent COVID-19.

V gene TRBV5-1 combines with J gene TRBJ2-4; TRBD1 matches 9 bases. Unmatched junction bases numbered 5, after V lost 2 bases and J lost 8 bases. This CDR3 contains 14 residues. CDR1 and CDR2 (germline): SGHRS, YFSETQ. The CDR3 nucleotides are TGCGCCAGCAGCTTAGGGACAGGGTCCTACATTCAGTACTTC. Translating gives CASSLGTGSYIQYF.

The chain employs TRBV11-1 and TRBJ2-5, with a weak D call TRBD2 (6 bases). The V gene's germline CDR1 is SGHAT and CDR2 FQDESV (reference sequence). The CDR3 spans 15 residues. The germline V and J ends were trimmed by 1 base and 5 bases, with 14 bases remaining between them. The CDR3 protein is CASSLVAGPWETQYF. The CDR3 region has the DNA TGTGCCAGCAGCTTAGTTGCGGGGCCCTGGGAGACCCAGTACTTC.

This chain uses TRBV24-1 with TRBJ1-5; a possible D gene is TRBD1 (5 bases). The CDR3 length is 13 residues. Trimming took 9 bases from V and 3 from J, leaving 11 bases between them. Germline-derived CDR1 and CDR2 are KGHDR and SFDVKD. The CDR3 loop is CATQGSVNQPQHF. DNA of the CDR3: TGTGCCACCCAGGGCTCGGTCAATCAGCCCCAGCATTTT.

The chain couples TRBV5-1 to TRBJ2-2; a weak D match, TRBD2 (6 bases). Germline V gene sequence: CDR1 SGHRS, CDR2 YFSETQ. The ends were cut back, 0 bases at V and 6 bases at J, with 9 bases in the middle. This CDR3 spans 14 amino acids. The CDR3 coding sequence is TGCGCCAGCAGCTTGGGACTAGGGGCCGGGGAGCTGTTTTTT. It yields the protein CASSLGLGAGELFF.

The rearrangement links TRBV28 to TRBJ2-3, with a weak D call TRBD2 (6 bases). The CDR3 extends over 16 amino acids. The germline gives CDR1 MDHEN, CDR2 SYDVKM. Trimming removed 4 bases from V and 1 base from J, with 15 bases in between. CDR3 sequence: CASSSAGTGGTDTQYF. For the CDR3, the DNA is TGTGCCAGCAGTTCCGCAGGGACTGGGGGCACAGATACGCAGTATTTT.

This clone was seen a single time. The rearrangement joins TRBV5-1 to TRBJ2-5; D might be TRBD1 (5 bases). This CDR3 comprises 12 residues. The V and J ends lost 5 bases and 4 bases respectively, with 9 bases between them. CDR1 SGHRS and CDR2 YFSETQ come from the germline V gene. The CDR3: CASRGVGETQYF. DNA for the CDR3: TGCGCCAGCAGAGGGGTTGGAGAGACCCAGTACTTC.

This chain uses TRBV19 with TRBJ2-1; maybe TRBD2 (6 bases). The CDR3 has 12 residues. Germline V lookup: CDR1 LNHDA, CDR2 SQIVND (reference sequence). Trimming stripped 1 base from V and 9 bases from J, with 7 bases between. CDR3: CASSIVGGEQFF. Written as DNA, the CDR3 is TGTGCCAGTAGTATAGTGGGGGGTGAGCAGTTCTTC.

V and J are TRBV3-1 (or the pseudogene TRBV3-2) and TRBJ1-2; TRBD1 is a possible D gene (6 bases). The CDR3 has 16 residues. Trimming cost V 4 bases and J 4 bases, with 19 bases left between them. CDR1 and CDR2 from the germline V gene are LGHDT and YNNKEL (reference sequence). DNA of the CDR3: TGTGCCAGCAGCCCAAGCCCGGGACATAAGGTCTATGGCTACACCTTC. It encodes CASSPSPGHKVYGYTF.

The chain links TRBV12-2 to TRBJ2-5; the D call of TRBD1 is as the table states it, not checked on the DNA. TRBV12-2 is noted as a pseudogene. This CDR3 spans 20 amino acids. The CDR3 sequence is CASRLAPLRGQGFEQETQYF. DNA of the CDR3: TGTGCAAGTCGCTTAGCGCCGCTTAGGGGACAGGGCTTTGAACAAGAGACCCAGTACTTC.

The chain has TRBV20-1 and TRBJ1-2; TRBD1 aligns across 8 bases. Trimming took 5 bases from V and 12 from J; bases not matched to a gene: 5. The germline gives CDR1 DFQATT, CDR2 SNEGSKA (reference sequence). This CDR3 contains 10 residues. The CDR3: CSARTGWDTF. The CDR3 DNA follows: TGCAGTGCTCGGACAGGGTGGGACACCTTC.

This chain connects TRBV6-5 to TRBJ1-2, with D possibly being TRBD1 (5 bases). Trimming removed 8 bases at V and 5 bases at J, with 21 bases between. This CDR3 is 15 amino acids long. CDR1 MNHEY and CDR2 SVGAGI come from the germline V gene. The CDR3 here is CASFGAFRGNYGYTF. Here the CDR3 DNA reads TGTGCCAGCTTCGGGGCTTTTCGGGGGAATTATGGCTACACCTTC.

This clone was seen a handful of times. The chain couples TRBV5-6 to TRBJ1-1; 8 bases fit TRBD1. The CDR3 totals 15 residues. Germline CDR1 reads SGHDT; CDR2 reads YYEEEE. Trimming cost V 1 base and J 1 base; bases outside gene matches: 3. CDR3 sequence: CASSLPDRENTEAFF. CDR3 DNA: TGTGCCAGCAGCTTGCCGGACAGGGAGAACACTGAAGCTTTCTTT. Full variable domain (outside the CDR3, taken from reference TRBV5-6 and TRBJ1-1): DAGVTQSPTHLIKTRGQQVTLRCSPKSGHDTVSWYQQALGQGPQFIFQYYEEEERQRGNFPDRFSGHQFPNYSSELNVNALLLGDSALYLCASSLPDRENTEAFFGQGTRLTVV.

The rearrangement uses TRBV3-1 (or the pseudogene TRBV3-2) and TRBJ2-3, with 7 nucleotides matching TRBD2. Germline trimming cut 0 bases from V and 2 bases from J; bases unmatched to any gene: 11. Germline V gene sequence: CDR1 LGHDT, CDR2 YNNKEL (reference sequence). The CDR3 loop spans 18 amino acids. The CDR3 loop reads CASSQDKGFSGYTDTQYF. The DNA of the CDR3 is TGTGCCAGCAGCCAAGATAAAGGTTTTAGCGGGTACACAGATACGCAGTATTTT.

This chain joins TRBV5-6 and TRBJ2-1, with TRBD1 matching over 7 bases. CDR1 is SGHDT and CDR2 is YYEEEE in the germline V gene. The CDR3 has 15 residues. Trimming took 4 bases from V and 2 from J; bases not matched to a gene: 6. CDR3 region: CASSLPGQPYNEQFF. In DNA form, the CDR3 reads TGTGCCAGCAGCCTCCCGGGACAGCCCTACAATGAGCAGTTCTTC.